This is a list of T cell receptor beta chains from one sample in a study of OX40 agonist ivuxolimab in advanced cancers. Only in-frame clones appear in the TCRdb table, and some are missing; sequencing was by immunoSEQ multiplex PCR. The data contain roughly 40,000 clones, less than 95% of them seen just once; the ten biggest clones take up 12% to 15%. The sample consisted of CD4+ or CD8+ T cells sorted from blood, taken in a trial of the OX40 agonist ivuxolimab. The receptors were sampled from an adult with an advanced solid tumor such as melanoma, head and neck, liver or kidney cancer. The CDR3 runs from the conserved cysteine through the conserved F or W. The D gene is left open where the match is weak. Some rows have no size entry. The others give once, few or many, or a class for an expanded clone.

D	V	J	size	CDR3	DNA
.	TRBV9	TRBJ2-1	.	CASSVGLHNEQFF	TGTGCCAGCAGCGTAGGGTTGCACAATGAGCAGTTCTTC
.	TRBV28	TRBJ1-1	.	CASSFSREAFF	TGTGCCAGCAGTTTTTCCCGTGAAGCTTTCTTT
TRBD1	TRBV19	TRBJ1-2	once	CASQPGQVNGYTF	TGTGCCAGCCAGCCGGGACAGGTTAATGGCTACACCTTC
.	TRBV28	TRBJ2-7	.	CASRPGLVYEQYF	TGTGCCAGCAGACCGGGACTTGTGTACGAGCAGTACTTC
.	TRBV19	TRBJ1-2	.	CASSISRLNGYTF	TGTGCCAGTAGTATCAGCCGGTTAAATGGCTACACCTTC
.	TRBV27	TRBJ2-7	.	CASSFRGNYEQYF	TGTGCCAGCAGTTTCAGAGGGAACTACGAGCAGTACTTC
.	TRBV27	TRBJ2-3	.	CASSLFETDTQYF	TGTGCCAGCAGTTTATTTGAGACAGATACGCAGTATTTT
TRBD1	TRBV11-2	TRBJ1-2	.	CASSLVGQTYGYTF	TGTGCCAGCAGCTTAGTGGGACAGACCTATGGCTACACCTTC
.	TRBV9	TRBJ2-1	.	CASSPSLPNEQFF	TGTGCCAGCAGCCCGAGCCTGCCCAATGAGCAGTTCTTC
.	TRBV27	TRBJ2-1	.	CASSPAGEDEQFF	TGTGCCAGCAGCCCGGCAGGGGAGGATGAGCAGTTCTTC
.	TRBV18	TRBJ1-5	.	CASSLHQGYNQPQHF	TGTGCCAGCTCACTTCATCAGGGCTACAATCAGCCCCAGCATTTT
.	TRBV27	TRBJ2-2	few	CASSPGANTGELFF	TGTGCCAGCAGTCCCGGGGCGAACACCGGGGAGCTGTTTTTT
TRBD2	TRBV11-2	TRBJ2-5	.	CASSPDHWTSGETQYF	TGTGCCAGCAGCCCTGACCACTGGACTAGCGGTGAGACCCAGTACTTC
TRBD2	TRBV6-1	TRBJ2-7	.	CASSEATSGSYEQYF	TGTGCCAGCAGTGAAGCGACTAGCGGGAGCTACGAGCAGTACTTC
.	TRBV6-5	TRBJ2-2	.	CASSYLLNTGELFF	TGTGCCAGCAGTTACTTACTGAACACCGGGGAGCTGTTTTTT
.	TRBV5-6	TRBJ1-1	.	CASSRTVLTEAFF	TGTGCCAGCAGCCGGACAGTTCTTACTGAAGCTTTCTTT
.	TRBV10-3	TRBJ2-6	.	CAISDPGMGANVLTF	TGTGCCATCAGTGACCCAGGGATGGGGGCCAACGTCCTGACTTTC
.	TRBV9	TRBJ2-3	.	CASSPGGRGLITDTQYF	TGTGCCAGCAGCCCCGGGGGTCGGGGGTTAATCACAGATACGCAGTATTTT
.	TRBV13	TRBJ2-1	.	CASSPGGEQFF	TGTGCCAGCAGCCCCGGCGGTGAGCAGTTCTTC
.	TRBV28	TRBJ1-2	.	CASSVRTVPVYGYTF	TGTGCCAGCAGTGTGCGGACAGTCCCCGTTTATGGCTACACCTTC
.	TRBV13	TRBJ1-1	.	CASSSYTEAFF	TGTGCCAGCAGCTCCTACACTGAAGCTTTCTTT
.	TRBV28	TRBJ2-7	.	CASSSPRVLGTYEQYF	TGTGCCAGCAGTTCCCCCAGGGTCCTGGGGACCTACGAGCAGTACTTC
.	TRBV9	TRBJ2-1	.	CASSVGASSLYNEQFF	TGTGCCAGCAGCGTAGGGGCTAGCAGCCTTTACAATGAGCAGTTCTTC
.	TRBV11-2	TRBJ2-2	.	CASSWPTGELFF	TGTGCCAGCAGCTGGCCAACCGGGGAGCTGTTTTTT
.	TRBV19	TRBJ2-7	few	CASSTPGAPEQYF	TGTGCCAGTAGTACGCCCGGCGCTCCCGAGCAGTACTTC
.	TRBV6-6	TRBJ2-5	.	CASSYSEETQYF	TGTGCCAGCAGTTACTCTGAAGAGACCCAGTACTTC
TRBD1	TRBV7-7	TRBJ2-5	.	CASSPGQAIQETQYF	TGTGCTAGCAGCCCTGGACAGGCTATCCAAGAGACCCAGTACTTC
TRBD1	TRBV7-9	TRBJ2-3	.	CASSRDSYTDTQYF	TGTGCCAGCAGCCGGGACAGCTACACAGATACGCAGTATTTT
TRBD2	TRBV11-2	TRBJ2-2	.	CASSLDWASGRVTAGELFF	TGTGCCAGCAGCTTAGATTGGGCTAGCGGGAGGGTAACGGCCGGGGAGCTGTTTTTT
.	TRBV4-3	TRBJ2-3	.	CASSQDNLLAEGDTQYF	TGCGCCAGCAGCCAAGATAATTTGCTGGCTGAAGGGGATACGCAGTATTTT
.	TRBV6-5	TRBJ2-3	.	CATKFTDTQYF	TGTGCCACCAAATTTACAGATACGCAGTATTTT
.	TRBV9	TRBJ2-7	.	CASSSSHRRGYEQYF	TGTGCCAGCAGCTCATCCCACCGCAGGGGTTACGAGCAGTACTTC
.	TRBV7-3	TRBJ2-2	.	CASSKASGTLITGELFF	TGTGCCAGCAGCAAAGCCTCCGGGACATTAATCACCGGGGAGCTGTTTTTT
.	TRBV5-1	TRBJ1-4	.	CASSLEGGTNEKLFF	TGCGCCAGCAGCTTGGAGGGGGGGACTAATGAAAAACTGTTTTTT
TRBD1	TRBV5-4	TRBJ2-7	.	CASRGQDSYEQYF	TGTGCCAGCAGAGGACAGGACTCCTACGAGCAGTACTTC
.	TRBV11-2	TRBJ2-7	.	CASSLAGVAYEQYF	TGTGCCAGCAGCTTAGCGGGAGTTGCCTACGAGCAGTACTTC
.	TRBV28	TRBJ2-5	.	CASGARVFQETQYF	TGTGCCAGCGGGGCCCGGGTGTTCCAAGAGACCCAGTACTTC
.	TRBV27	TRBJ2-1	.	CASSLFAGGNEQFF	TGTGCCAGCAGTTTATTCGCGGGTGGAAATGAGCAGTTCTTC
TRBD2	TRBV7-2	TRBJ2-4	.	CASSLVSSGPVAKNIQYF	TGTGCCAGCAGCTTAGTGTCTAGCGGGCCTGTAGCCAAAAACATTCAGTACTTC
.	TRBV7-6	TRBJ2-7	.	CASSPGGTSYEQYF	TGTGCCAGCAGTCCCGGCGGGACGTCCTACGAGCAGTACTTC
TRBD1	TRBV2	TRBJ1-5	.	CASSEAGTAGNQPQHF	TGTGCCAGCAGTGAAGCCGGGACAGCCGGTAATCAGCCCCAGCATTTT
TRBD2	TRBV4-1	TRBJ2-4	.	CASSRGTSGENIQYF	TGCGCCAGCAGCCGAGGGACTAGCGGGGAAAACATTCAGTACTTC
.	TRBV5-1	TRBJ2-3	.	CASRRTFTSTDTQYF	TGCGCCAGCAGACGGACTTTCACTAGCACAGATACGCAGTATTTT
TRBD2	TRBV7-2	TRBJ2-7	medium-sized	CASSLTAGAREQYF	TGTGCCAGCAGCTTAACGGCGGGAGCTCGCGAGCAGTACTTC
.	TRBV6-4	TRBJ2-1	.	CASSDGTSSYNEQFF	TGTGCCAGCAGTGACGGGACGAGCTCCTACAATGAGCAGTTCTTC
TRBD2	TRBV9	TRBJ2-3	medium-sized	CASSAGGSTDTQYF	TGTGCCAGCAGCGCTGGCGGGAGTACAGATACGCAGTATTTT